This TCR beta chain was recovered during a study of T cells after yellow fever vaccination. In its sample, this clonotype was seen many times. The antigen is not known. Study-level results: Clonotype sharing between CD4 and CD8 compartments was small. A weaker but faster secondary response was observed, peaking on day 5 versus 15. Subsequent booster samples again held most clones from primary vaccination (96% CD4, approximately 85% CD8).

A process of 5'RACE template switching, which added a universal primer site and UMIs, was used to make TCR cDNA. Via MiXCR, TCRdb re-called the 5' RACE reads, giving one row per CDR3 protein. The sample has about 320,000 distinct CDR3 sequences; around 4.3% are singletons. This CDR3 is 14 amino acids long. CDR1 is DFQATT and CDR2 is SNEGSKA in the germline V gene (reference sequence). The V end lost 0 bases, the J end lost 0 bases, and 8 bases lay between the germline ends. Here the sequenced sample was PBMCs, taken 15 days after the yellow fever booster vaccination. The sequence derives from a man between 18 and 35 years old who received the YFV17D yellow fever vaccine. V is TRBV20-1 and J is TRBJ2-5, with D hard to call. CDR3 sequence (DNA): TGCAGTGCTAGAGACAGAATGTACCAAGAGACCCAGTACTTC. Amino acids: CSARDRMYQETQYF.